This T cell receptor (beta chain) was found in a study of molecular identifiers for immune sequencing clone quantification. Via MiXCR, TCRdb re-called the PCR reads, giving one row per CDR3 protein. Among a few hundred thousand distinct CDR3 sequences listed, 20% to 25% were seen once. Sorted inputs of roughly 19,000 to 1,100,000 cells, with 10%, 30% or 50% RNA, yielded naive CD8 libraries. The CDR3 spans 15 residues. Trimming cost V 2 bases and J 0 bases, with 9 bases left between them. Germline CDR1 SGHDN, CDR2 FVKESK. Sequencing was done on a sample of naive CD8+ T cells from blood, with Jurkat cell RNA spiked in. Described subset: FACS-sorted CD8+CD4-CCR7+CD45RA+ naive T cells. The chain couples TRBV14 to TRBJ2-3, with D maybe TRBD2 (6 bases). This TCR came from a human donor in good health. Some libraries in this study had Jurkat cell RNA spiked in. The CDR3 sequence: CASSQLRESTDTQYF. As DNA, the CDR3 is TGTGCCAGCAGCCAATTACGGGAGAGCACAGATACGCAGTATTTT.